Listed below are T cell receptor beta chains from one sample, sequenced in a study of early T cells in non-severe SARS-CoV-2 infection. TCRdb analysed the 5' RACE reads with MiXCR anew, one entry per CDR3 protein. The data hold roughly 88,000 distinct CDR3 sequences, with approximately 14% observed a single time. Sequenced: whole blood. All receptors come from an adult who was a healthcare worker with PCR-confirmed SARS-CoV-2 infection or an uninfected control (not recorded which). Both conserved end residues are part of each CDR3. Each record gives: clone size, J gene, V gene, D gene, CDR3 DNA, CDR3 protein. D genes are given only for firm matches. Not all rows give a size; the values are once, few, many and, for expanded clones, a class.

clone size: NA; J gene: TRBJ2-1; V gene: TRBV20-1; D gene: TRBD2; CDR3 DNA: TGCAGTGCTGGATTTATGCGGGGGGCCCTTGAGCAGTTCTTC; CDR3 protein: CSAGFMRGALEQFF
clone size: NA; J gene: TRBJ2-3; V gene: TRBV7-6; D gene: NA; CDR3 DNA: TGTGCCAGCAGCTTACTGGGGGGGGGCCCACCCACAGATACGCAGTATTTT; CDR3 protein: CASSLLGGGPPTDTQYF
clone size: NA; J gene: TRBJ2-7; V gene: TRBV6-5; D gene: NA; CDR3 DNA: TGTGCCAGCAGAGAGGACGGCGTCTCCTACGAGCAGTACTTC; CDR3 protein: CASREDGVSYEQYF
clone size: many; J gene: TRBJ1-6; V gene: TRBV27; D gene: TRBD1; CDR3 DNA: TGTGCCAGCAGCTTACAGGGGTCGGCGTCACCCCTCCACTTT; CDR3 protein: CASSLQGSASPLHF
clone size: once; J gene: TRBJ1-2; V gene: TRBV9; D gene: TRBD1; CDR3 DNA: TGTGCCAGCAGCGTAGATCAAGGGGACAGCTACTATGGCTACACCTTC; CDR3 protein: CASSVDQGDSYYGYTF
clone size: NA; J gene: TRBJ1-1; V gene: TRBV29-1; D gene: NA; CDR3 DNA: TGCAGCGTTCATAACACTGAAGCTTTCTTT; CDR3 protein: CSVHNTEAFF
clone size: NA; J gene: TRBJ1-5; V gene: TRBV24-1; D gene: TRBD1; CDR3 DNA: TGTGCCACCAGTGACACCAGGACAGGGGTTCAGCCCCAGCATTTT; CDR3 protein: CATSDTRTGVQPQHF
clone size: NA; J gene: TRBJ1-4; V gene: TRBV7-2; D gene: TRBD1; CDR3 DNA: TGTGCCAGCAGCAGCCAAGCGGGACAGTCTGCAACTAATGAAAAACTGTTTTTT; CDR3 protein: CASSSQAGQSATNEKLFF
clone size: many; J gene: TRBJ1-6; V gene: TRBV20-1; D gene: NA; CDR3 DNA: TGCAGTGCAAAGGGACGCTATAATTCACCCCTCCACTTT; CDR3 protein: CSAKGRYNSPLHF
clone size: NA; J gene: TRBJ1-1; V gene: TRBV20-1; D gene: NA; CDR3 DNA: TGCAGTGCTAAGTTAAACAGATTGAACACTGAAGCTTTCTTT; CDR3 protein: CSAKLNRLNTEAFF
clone size: many; J gene: TRBJ2-2; V gene: TRBV3-1; D gene: TRBD2; CDR3 DNA: TGTGCCAGCAGCCATAGACGGGGGGAATTGAACACCGGGGAGCTGTTTTTT; CDR3 protein: CASSHRRGELNTGELFF
clone size: few; J gene: TRBJ2-7; V gene: TRBV9; D gene: TRBD1; CDR3 DNA: TGTGCCAGCAGCGTGCTGACAGGGGACGAGCAGTACTTC; CDR3 protein: CASSVLTGDEQYF
clone size: NA; J gene: TRBJ2-2; V gene: TRBV10-3; D gene: NA; CDR3 DNA: TGTGCCATCAGGGGCTTAACCGGGGAGCTGTTTTTT; CDR3 protein: CAIRGLTGELFF
clone size: many; J gene: TRBJ2-2; V gene: TRBV10-1; D gene: NA; CDR3 DNA: TGCGCCAGCAGTGTGAGACAGTCCGCGAACACCGGGGAGCTGTTTTTT; CDR3 protein: CASSVRQSANTGELFF
clone size: few; J gene: TRBJ2-2; V gene: TRBV6-1; D gene: TRBD2; CDR3 DNA: TGTGCCAGCAGTGAGCTAGCGGGGGCCTCGAACACCGGGGAGCTGTTTTTT; CDR3 protein: CASSELAGASNTGELFF
clone size: NA; J gene: TRBJ2-7; V gene: TRBV6-5; D gene: TRBD2; CDR3 DNA: TGTGCCAGCAGCAGCGGGGACGCCTACGAGCAGTACTTC; CDR3 protein: CASSSGDAYEQYF
clone size: few; J gene: TRBJ1-5; V gene: TRBV28; D gene: TRBD1; CDR3 DNA: TGTGCCAGCAGCAAACAGGGGTTGGGTCAGCCCCAGCATTTT; CDR3 protein: CASSKQGLGQPQHF
clone size: many; J gene: TRBJ2-3; V gene: TRBV28; D gene: NA; CDR3 DNA: TGTGCCAGCAGTCGACAGGAGGGGACAGATACGCAGTATTTT; CDR3 protein: CASSRQEGTDTQYF
clone size: NA; J gene: TRBJ1-5; V gene: TRBV7-2; D gene: NA; CDR3 DNA: TGTGCCAGCAGCTTAGCGCTTGATATCGGTCAGCCCCAGCATTTT; CDR3 protein: CASSLALDIGQPQHF
clone size: NA; J gene: TRBJ2-1; V gene: TRBV7-2; D gene: NA; CDR3 DNA: TGTGCCAGCAGCTCTAAAGCCGCGGGATTTACAGGGAATGAGCAGTTCTTC; CDR3 protein: CASSSKAAGFTGNEQFF
clone size: NA; J gene: TRBJ1-3; V gene: TRBV20-1; D gene: NA; CDR3 DNA: TGCAGTGCTTCAGCAGGGTTATCAGGAAACACCATATATTTT; CDR3 protein: CSASAGLSGNTIYF
clone size: NA; J gene: TRBJ2-5; V gene: TRBV6-5; D gene: NA; CDR3 DNA: TGTGCCAGCAGAGGTTCGGGGGTAGAGACCCAGTACTTC; CDR3 protein: CASRGSGVETQYF
clone size: many; J gene: TRBJ2-3; V gene: TRBV7-7; D gene: NA; CDR3 DNA: TGTGCTAGCAGCTTAGGAGGGGCAGATACGCAGTATTTT; CDR3 protein: CASSLGGADTQYF
clone size: few; J gene: TRBJ2-7; V gene: TRBV28; D gene: NA; CDR3 DNA: TGTGCCAGCAGACTAGCTGACCGCGAGCAGTACTTC; CDR3 protein: CASRLADREQYF
clone size: NA; J gene: TRBJ2-7; V gene: TRBV28; D gene: TRBD1; CDR3 DNA: TGTGCCAGCAAAATGGATGCCCAGGGGGCTTTAGAAGAGCAGTACTTC; CDR3 protein: CASKMDAQGALEEQYF
clone size: many; J gene: TRBJ2-7; V gene: TRBV7-6; D gene: NA; CDR3 DNA: TGTGCCAGCAGCCCCTTGGACGGATCCTACGAGCAGTACTTC; CDR3 protein: CASSPLDGSYEQYF
clone size: NA; J gene: TRBJ1-2; V gene: TRBV19; D gene: NA; CDR3 DNA: TGTGCCAGTAGTATAGCAGGGACAACTAACTATGGCTACACCTTC; CDR3 protein: CASSIAGTTNYGYTF
clone size: NA; J gene: TRBJ1-1; V gene: TRBV6-1; D gene: NA; CDR3 DNA: TGTGCCAGCAGTGGAAGGGGAGGGATGAACACTGAAGCTTTCTTT; CDR3 protein: CASSGRGGMNTEAFF
clone size: NA; J gene: TRBJ2-3; V gene: TRBV7-3; D gene: NA; CDR3 DNA: TGTGCCAGCAGCTTAAGGGATAGGGAGACTTTACGAGATACGCAGTATTTT; CDR3 protein: CASSLRDRETLRDTQYF
clone size: few; J gene: TRBJ2-5; V gene: TRBV5-1; D gene: NA; CDR3 DNA: TGCGCCAGCAGCTTCTCCGGAAACCAAGAGACCCAGTACTTC; CDR3 protein: CASSFSGNQETQYF
clone size: few; J gene: TRBJ2-3; V gene: TRBV6-2/TRBV6-3; D gene: NA; CDR3 DNA: TGTGCCAGCACCAACCCGGGGAGGGGGCATACGCAGTATTTT; CDR3 protein: CASTNPGRGHTQYF
clone size: NA; J gene: TRBJ2-7; V gene: TRBV6-5; D gene: TRBD1; CDR3 DNA: TGTGCCAGCAGCCCGCCTGCGACAGGGAACTACGAGCAGTACTTC; CDR3 protein: CASSPPATGNYEQYF
clone size: few; J gene: TRBJ1-6; V gene: TRBV7-8; D gene: NA; CDR3 DNA: TGTGCCAGCAGCTCAACAGGAGGTGCGGATTCACCCCTCCACTTT; CDR3 protein: CASSSTGGADSPLHF
clone size: NA; J gene: TRBJ2-5; V gene: TRBV20-1; D gene: NA; CDR3 DNA: TGCAGTGCCGGTGGACAAGTACAAGAGACCCAGTACTTC; CDR3 protein: CSAGGQVQETQYF
clone size: NA; J gene: TRBJ1-3; V gene: TRBV12-3/TRBV12-4; D gene: NA; CDR3 DNA: TGTGCCAGCAGTTTCTTGAACTCTGGAAACACCATATATTTT; CDR3 protein: CASSFLNSGNTIYF
clone size: NA; J gene: TRBJ1-4; V gene: TRBV10-3; D gene: NA; CDR3 DNA: TGTGCCATCAGTCAATCAGGGGTTGCAACTAATGAAAAACTGTTTTTT; CDR3 protein: CAISQSGVATNEKLFF
clone size: few; J gene: TRBJ1-6; V gene: TRBV4-3; D gene: NA; CDR3 DNA: TGCGCCAGCAGCCAGCAAATCCCTAAATCAAGCTCCTATAATTCACCCCTCCACTTT; CDR3 protein: CASSQQIPKSSSYNSPLHF
clone size: NA; J gene: TRBJ2-1; V gene: TRBV6-2/TRBV6-3; D gene: TRBD2; CDR3 DNA: TGTGCCAGCAGACCGGGACTAGGCAATGAGCAGTTCTTC; CDR3 protein: CASRPGLGNEQFF
clone size: few; J gene: TRBJ2-3; V gene: TRBV6-2/TRBV6-3; D gene: TRBD2; CDR3 DNA: TGTGCCAGCAGTTACGGCGGAGCGGGGGGGTTTGAGGATACGCAGTATTTT; CDR3 protein: CASSYGGAGGFEDTQYF
clone size: NA; J gene: TRBJ2-2; V gene: TRBV10-3; D gene: NA; CDR3 DNA: TGTGCCATCAAAAGGGCCGGGGAGCTGTTTTTT; CDR3 protein: CAIKRAGELFF
clone size: few; J gene: TRBJ2-2; V gene: TRBV11-3; D gene: NA; CDR3 DNA: TGTGCCAGCAGCTTAGTTCTGGGACCTGCCCATACCGGGGAGCTGTTTTTT; CDR3 protein: CASSLVLGPAHTGELFF